These 29 T cell receptor beta chains originate from one sample sequenced in a study of T cells in Graves' hyperthyroidism and ophthalmopathy (dated by TCRdb to 2018 to 2020). Library creation used multiplex PCR. These reads were obtained on an Illumina HiSeq 2000. The TCR beta CDR3 regions were amplified from the RNA transcripts. For the first round of RT-PCR on the TCR CDR3, the HTBI primer set was used together with the Qiagen OneStep RT-PCR kit. TCRdb reworked the public reads: Q25 trimming with fastp, MiXCR clone assembly, productive beta chains retained. Merged by CDR3 protein, the rows form single entries marked with the most common genes and DNA. This sample holds under 700,000 distinct CDR3 sequences; roughly 50% were observed only once. The top ten clonotypes cover just over 8% of the sample. The source material was peripheral blood or thyroid tissue (not recorded which). The receptor set was obtained from a woman younger than 35 with Graves' hyperthyroidism. Donor details come from another sample of the same person, matched by shared clones.

This clonotype was counted between two and nine times. The rearrangement links TRBV2 to TRBJ2-5, with D unclear. V lost 3 bases and J lost 3, with 11 bases in between. The CDR3 has 14 residues. Per the germline V gene, CDR1 is SNHLY and CDR2 is FYNNEI. This CDR3 reads CASSEAEFKETQYF. The CDR3 coding sequence is TGTGCCAGCAGTGAGGCGGAATTTAAAGAGACCCAGTACTTC.

This clonotype was observed a few times. As DNA, the CDR3 is TGTGCCAGCAGCTCCCGGTCGAAGGGAGTGACCAATGGGGCCAACGTCCTGACTTTC. It is translated as CASSSRSKGVTNGANVLTF. The chain joins TRBV7-8 to TRBJ2-6; TRBD2 is a possible D gene (5 bases). Trimming cost V 4 bases and J 3 bases, with 22 bases left between them. The V gene's germline CDR1 is SGHVS and CDR2 FQNEAQ. The CDR3 is 19 residues long.

The chain links TRBV25-1 to TRBJ1-2; D uncertain. This CDR3 spans 13 amino acids. Germline loops: CDR1 MGHDK, CDR2 SYGVNS. V lost 6 bases to trimming and J lost 8 bases, with 16 bases between them. This CDR3 reads CASSQDLRGGYTF. CDR3 in DNA: TGTGCCAGCAGCCAAGACCTCCGAGGGGGCTACACCTTC.

This clonotype has ten or more counts. The CDR3 coding sequence is TGTGCCAGCACCGCACAGGGAGGAGGCTCCTACGAGCAGTACTTC. This encodes CASTAQGGGSYEQYF. The rearrangement links TRBV6-6 to TRBJ2-7; TRBD1 or TRBD2 may be the D gene (6 bases each). The germline V and J ends were trimmed by 7 bases and 0 bases, with 16 bases remaining between them. Germline CDR1 is MNHNY and CDR2 is SVGAGI (reference sequence). This CDR3 has 15 amino acids.

This clonotype has at least ten counts. The chain recombines TRBV6-5 with TRBJ2-7; TRBD2 matches 10 bases. The CDR3 has 14 residues. Germline V gene sequence: CDR1 MNHEY, CDR2 SVGAGI. The junction had 4 bases not matched to a gene; V was cut back by 4 bases and J by 4 bases. This CDR3 reads CASSSLAGGYEQYF. The CDR3 bases are TGTGCCAGCAGTTCATTAGCGGGAGGTTACGAGCAGTACTTC.

This clonotype was detected ten times or more. V is TRBV29-1 and J is TRBJ2-7; 8 positions match TRBD2. The CDR3 is made up of 13 amino acids. Looked up from germline, CDR1 is SQVTM and CDR2 is ANQGSEA. Germline trimming cut 7 bases from V and 2 bases from J; bases unmatched to any gene: 7. CDR3 nucleotide sequence: TGCAGCGCACTAGCGGTTACCACCTACGAGCAGTACTTC. This encodes CSALAVTTYEQYF.

This clonotype has at least ten counts. CDR3 nucleotides: TGTGCCACCAGTGGAGACAGGGCGGGCACTGAAGCTTTCTTT. It yields the protein CATSGDRAGTEAFF. The chain combines TRBV24-1 with TRBJ1-1, with 7 bases matching TRBD1. After removal of 5 bases from V and 4 bases from J, the junction contained 6 bases not matched to a gene. The CDR3 has 14 amino acids. CDR1 is KGHDR, CDR2 SFDVKD, per germline.

This clonotype was picked up many times. This chain joins TRBV20-1 and TRBJ1-4; D not resolved. The V end was cut by 5 bases, the J end by 3 bases, with 10 bases between. CDR3 length equals 13 residues. Germline CDR1 reads DFQATT; CDR2 reads SNEGSKA (reference sequence). The CDR3 DNA reads as TGCAGTGCTCGTGGCGGGCCTAATGAAAAACTGTTTTTT. Translation gives CSARGGPNEKLFF.

CDR3 sequence reads: CASSQDPRLSTDTQYF. DNA of the CDR3: TGTGCCAGCAGCCAAGATCCCAGGTTGAGCACAGATACGCAGTATTTT. The J gene is TRBJ2-3, the V gene TRBV14; D uncertain. The V end was cut by 0 bases, the J end by 0 bases, with 10 bases between. Germline V gene sequence: CDR1 SGHDN, CDR2 FVKESK. The CDR3 is made up of 16 amino acids. Filled out from reference TRBV14 and TRBJ2-3, the complete variable domain reads EAGVTQFPSHSVIEKGQTVTLRCDPISGHDNLYWYRRVMGKEIKFLLHFVKESKQDESGMPNNRFLAERTGGTYSTLKVQPAELEDSGVYFCASSQDPRLSTDTQYFGPGTRLTVL.

This clonotype was recorded a few times. The chain links TRBV12-3 or TRBV12-4 to TRBJ2-5, with D uncertain. The V and J ends lost 5 bases and 2 bases respectively, with 24 bases between them. The CDR3 runs 18 residues. The DNA of the CDR3 is TGTGCCAGCAGTGGAATCGCCGGGCCGGCACTCCCTCAAGAGACCCAGTACTTC. It encodes CASSGIAGPALPQETQYF.

For this clonotype: Compared with germline, one end of the junction differs, possibly owing to a read error. The J gene is TRBJ1-3, the V gene TRBV11-3; tentative D call: TRBD1 (5 bases). Germline V CDR1 and CDR2: SGHNT, YENEEA. The CDR3 covers 14 residues. DNA for the CDR3: TGTGTCAGCAGCCCCCAGGGTGCTGGAAACACCATATATTTT. Its translation: CVSSPQGAGNTIYF.

The rearrangement links TRBV7-9 to TRBJ1-4; a weak D match, TRBD1 (5 bases). Deletions cut 6 bases from V and 8 bases from J, with 16 bases between. The CDR3 has 14 amino acids. Germline CDR1 is SEHNR and CDR2 is FQNEAQ (reference sequence). This chain's CDR3 is CASSPLSGHEKLFF. The CDR3 nucleotides are TGTGCCAGCAGTCCTCTTTCAGGGCACGAAAAACTGTTTTTT.

This clonotype was seen repeatedly, ten times or more. This chain links TRBV20-1 with TRBJ2-6, with TRBD1 identical over 7 bases. This CDR3 region has 15 residues. Germline-derived CDR1 and CDR2 are DFQATT and SNEGSKA (reference sequence). V was clipped by 6 bases and J by 4 bases; unmatched bases: 9. The CDR3 sequence: CSATSTGTGANVLTF. The CDR3 DNA sequence: TGCAGTGCCACCTCGACAGGGACGGGGGCCAACGTCCTGACTTTC.

The chain couples TRBV2 to TRBJ2-5; TRBD2 agrees at 9 bases. V shed 5 bases, J shed 7 bases, and the junction held 14 bases outside the gene matches. Germline loops: CDR1 SNHLY, CDR2 FYNNEI. The CDR3 is 16 residues long. CDR3 nucleotides: TGTGCCAGCAGTTATTTAGCGGGGGCTTTAGGATGGACCCAGTACTTC. As protein: CASSYLAGALGWTQYF.

There are many counts of this clonotype. The rearrangement uses TRBV10-3 and TRBJ1-1; D is undetermined. This CDR3 contains 12 residues. V was trimmed by 6 bases and J by 7 bases, leaving 12 bases between them. Germline V gene data show CDR1 as ENHRY and CDR2 as SYGVKD. Here the CDR3 reads CAISDFENEAFF. DNA of the CDR3: TGTGCCATCAGCGACTTCGAGAATGAAGCTTTCTTT.

The table lists this clonotype with a few counts. The chain links TRBV19 to TRBJ1-2; D is ambiguous. Trimming took 3 bases from V and 5 from J, leaving 19 bases between them. Germline V lookup: CDR1 LNHDA, CDR2 SQIVND (reference sequence). This CDR3 comprises 16 residues. CDR3 sequence (DNA): TGTGCCAGTAGTATGGAAGACGCGCCCTTGGATTATGGCTACACCTTC. This gives the protein CASSMEDAPLDYGYTF.

This clonotype was counted many times. The chain couples TRBV6-5 to TRBJ2-7; D remains unclear. The V gene lost 6 bases and the J gene lost 9 bases, with 21 bases spanning the gap. There are 14 residues in the CDR3. Germline V gene lookup returns CDR1 MNHEY and CDR2 SVGAGI. The CDR3 reads CASRNTGPSRVQYF. DNA for the CDR3: TGTGCCAGCAGGAACACCGGGCCGTCTAGGGTGCAGTACTTC.

This clonotype came up a few times. The chain has TRBV19 and TRBJ1-2; possibly TRBD1 for D (5 bases). Germline V gene data show CDR1 as LNHDA and CDR2 as SQIVND (reference sequence). V dropped 6 bases and J dropped 3 bases, with 14 bases sitting between them. The CDR3 consists of 14 residues. For the CDR3, the DNA is TGTGCCAGTAGGAGGGGCAGCCGGCACTATGGCTACACCTTC. Translated, it gives CASRRGSRHYGYTF. Complete variable domain (other parts from reference TRBV19 and TRBJ1-2): DGGITQSPKYLFRKEGQNVTLSCEQNLNHDAMYWYRQDPGQGLRLIYYSQIVNDFQKGDIAEGYSVSREKKESFPLTVTSAQKNPTAFYLCASRRGSRHYGYTFGSGTRLTVV.

This chain uses TRBV7-2 with TRBJ2-5; D may be TRBD2 (7 bases). Germline CDR1 is SGHTA and CDR2 is FQGNSA. V was cut by 5 bases and J by 5 bases, with 18 bases left in between. The CDR3 loop spans 15 amino acids. The CDR3 loop is CASSQEGGAWETQYF. CDR3 bases: TGTGCCAGCAGCCAAGAAGGGGGGGCTTGGGAGACCCAGTACTTC.

The chain recombines TRBV20-1 with TRBJ2-7; TRBD2 aligns across 8 bases. Germline V CDR1 and CDR2: DFQATT, SNEGSKA (reference sequence). The V segment lost 1 base and the J segment 9 bases; nucleotides outside the gene matches: 14. This CDR3 is built from 15 residues. The CDR3 DNA follows: TGCAGTGCTAGAGGAGAGGCGGGAGGCCACGAGGTGCAGTACTTC. Translated, it gives CSARGEAGGHEVQYF.

This rearrangement joins TRBV24-1 to TRBJ2-3, with D possibly TRBD2 on 6 matching bases. The CDR3 spans 17 residues. Germline V lookup: CDR1 KGHDR, CDR2 SFDVKD. V shed 4 bases and J shed 2 bases, with 18 bases lying between them. The CDR3 spells CATSESWVGGPTDTQYF. CDR3 bases: TGTGCCACCAGTGAATCCTGGGTGGGGGGTCCCACAGATACGCAGTATTTT.

This rearrangement joins TRBV5-1 to TRBJ1-1; D is unclear. The germline V gene has CDR1 SGHRS and CDR2 YFSETQ. Deletions cut 0 bases from V and 1 base from J, with 10 bases between. CDR3 length: 15 amino acids. This CDR3 reads CASSLEGRTNTEAFF. CDR3 DNA: TGCGCCAGCAGCTTGGAAGGCAGAACGAACACTGAAGCTTTCTTT.

The table lists this clonotype with many counts. This sequence joins TRBV9 and TRBJ1-2; maybe TRBD1 (5 bases). V lost 7 bases and J lost 0, with 10 bases in between. There are 13 residues in the CDR3. In germline, CDR1 is SGDLS, CDR2 YYNGEE. The CDR3 DNA reads as TGTGCCAGCCAGGGATGGGCTAACTATGGCTACACCTTC. The encoded protein is CASQGWANYGYTF.

The genes are TRBV7-3 and TRBJ2-7, with D possibly matching TRBD2 (5 bases). CDR1 is SGHTA and CDR2 is FQGTGA in the germline V gene. This CDR3 has 13 residues. Trimming removed 5 bases at V and 3 bases at J, with 11 bases between. The CDR3 is CASSQLVHYEQYF. The CDR3 nucleotides are TGTGCCAGCAGCCAACTAGTGCACTACGAGCAGTACTTC.

Details on this clonotype: An end of the junction differs from the germline gene, which may be a read error. The chain couples TRBV10-2 to TRBJ2-7; D not resolved. Per the germline V gene, CDR1 is WSHSY and CDR2 is SAAADI. This CDR3 region has 15 residues. The CDR3 region has the DNA TGTGCCAGCTCACCACCATCTCCGCGAGCAGACGAGCAGTACTTC. Translation gives CASSPPSPRADEQYF.

On this clonotype: A much larger clone differs by one base, so this may be a read error. The chain couples TRBV2 to TRBJ2-2, with D unresolved. The CDR3 extends over 15 amino acids. With 3 bases removed from V and 6 bases from J, the gap between germline ends came to 14 bases. In germline, CDR1 is SNHLY, CDR2 FYNNEI. The CDR3 is CASSDFSPVAGELFF. Written as DNA, the CDR3 is TGTGCCAGCAGTGATTTTTCGCCTGTAGCCGGGGAGCTGTTTTTT.

The chain links TRBV29-1 to TRBJ1-5; 7 bases are shared with TRBD1. The ends lost 6 bases at V and 7 bases at J; junction bases unmatched: 12. The CDR3 sequence is 14 residues long. Germline V lookup: CDR1 SQVTM, CDR2 ANQGSEA. The CDR3 DNA is TGCAGCGTGGGACAGAGTCAATTAGGGCAGCCCCAGCATTTT. This codes for CSVGQSQLGQPQHF.

The genes are TRBV19 and TRBJ1-1, with a possible D match to TRBD1 (5 bases). CDR1 LNHDA and CDR2 SQIVND come from the germline V gene (reference sequence). V gave up 7 bases and J gave up 4 bases, with 19 bases separating them. This CDR3 contains 15 residues. The CDR3 sequence: CASMSARDWGTEAFF. CDR3 DNA sequence: TGTGCCAGTATGAGCGCGAGGGACTGGGGCACTGAAGCTTTCTTT.

This clonotype showed up just a few times. CDR3 loop: CASRPNRGSYEQYF. The CDR3 DNA is TGTGCCAGCAGACCCAATAGGGGGAGTTACGAGCAGTACTTC. The V call is TRBV7-2, the J call TRBJ2-7, with TRBD1 as a possible D gene (6 bases). V shed 6 bases and J shed 4 bases, with 16 bases lying between them. CDR1 is SGHTA, CDR2 FQGNSA, per germline. The CDR3 runs to 14 residues.